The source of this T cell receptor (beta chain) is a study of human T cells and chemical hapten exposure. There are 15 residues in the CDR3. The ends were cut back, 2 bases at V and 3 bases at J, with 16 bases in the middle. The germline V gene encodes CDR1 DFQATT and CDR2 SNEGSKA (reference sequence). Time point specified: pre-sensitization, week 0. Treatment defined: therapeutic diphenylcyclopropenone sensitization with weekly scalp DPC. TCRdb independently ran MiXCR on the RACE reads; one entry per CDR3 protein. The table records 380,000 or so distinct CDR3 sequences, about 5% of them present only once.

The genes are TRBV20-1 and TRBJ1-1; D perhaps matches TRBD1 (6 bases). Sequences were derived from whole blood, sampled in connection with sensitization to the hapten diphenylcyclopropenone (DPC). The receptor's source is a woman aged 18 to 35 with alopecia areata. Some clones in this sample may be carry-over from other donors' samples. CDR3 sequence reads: CSARRGSKRDTEAFF. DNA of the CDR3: TGCAGTGCTAGAAGGGGGTCTAAAAGGGACACTGAAGCTTTCTTT.